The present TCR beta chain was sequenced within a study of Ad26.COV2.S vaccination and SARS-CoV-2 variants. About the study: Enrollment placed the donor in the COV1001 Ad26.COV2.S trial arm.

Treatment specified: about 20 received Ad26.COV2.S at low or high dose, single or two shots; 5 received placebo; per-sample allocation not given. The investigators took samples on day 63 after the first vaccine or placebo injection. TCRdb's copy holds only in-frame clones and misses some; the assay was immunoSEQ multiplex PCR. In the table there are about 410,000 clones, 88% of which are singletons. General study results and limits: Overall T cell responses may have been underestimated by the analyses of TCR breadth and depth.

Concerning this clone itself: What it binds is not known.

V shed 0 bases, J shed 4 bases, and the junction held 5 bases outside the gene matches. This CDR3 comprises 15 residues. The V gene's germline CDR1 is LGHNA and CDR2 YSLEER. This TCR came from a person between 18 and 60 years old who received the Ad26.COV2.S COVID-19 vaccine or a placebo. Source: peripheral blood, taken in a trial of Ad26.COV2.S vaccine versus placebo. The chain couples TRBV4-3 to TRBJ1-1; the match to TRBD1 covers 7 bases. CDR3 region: CASSQESRGVTEAFF. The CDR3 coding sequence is TGCGCCAGCAGCCAAGAGTCCAGGGGGGTCACTGAAGCTTTCTTT.